This is a list of T cell receptor beta chains from one sample in a study of blood T cell repertoires in COVID-19. Here immunoSEQ multiplex PCR was the method, and the copy in TCRdb shows in-frame clones only, minus some. The sample yields 200,000 to 250,000 clones, almost 85% seen once. Sequencing was performed on peripheral blood. The receptors originated from a woman aged 80 or over with acute or convalescent COVID-19. The CDR3 runs from the conserved cysteine through the conserved F or W. Each record gives: clone size, J gene, V gene, D gene, CDR3 protein, CDR3 DNA. D genes are given only for firm matches. Size values are once, few and many counts, or a class for expanded clones, and some rows have none.

.,TRBJ2-5,TRBV5-1,TRBD2,CASSLRTSGAQETQYF,TGCGCCAGCAGCTTAAGAACTAGCGGAGCCCAAGAGACCCAGTACTTC
once,TRBJ1-6,TRBV6-5,.,CASSYSTGFNSPLHF,TGTGCCAGCAGTTACTCGACAGGTTTTAATTCACCCCTCCACTTT
.,TRBJ1-1,TRBV7-9,.,CASSLGAGYGTEAFF,TGTGCCAGCAGCTTAGGGGCAGGGTATGGCACTGAAGCTTTCTTT
.,TRBJ1-1,TRBV6-2/TRBV6-3,.,CASSDRKNTEAFF,TGTGCCAGCAGTGACAGGAAGAACACTGAAGCTTTCTTT
.,TRBJ2-1,TRBV7-2,TRBD1,CASSFMQGAAGEQFF,TGTGCCAGCAGCTTTATGCAGGGGGCAGCGGGTGAGCAGTTCTTC
.,TRBJ2-7,TRBV18,TRBD2,CASQREGEQYF,TGTGCCAGCCAAAGGGAGGGCGAGCAGTACTTC
.,TRBJ1-4,TRBV7-9,.,CASSLKETLTNEKLFF,TGTGCCAGCAGCTTAAAAGAGACTTTAACTAATGAAAAACTGTTTTTT
few,TRBJ2-6,TRBV6-2/TRBV6-3,TRBD2,CASSSREDSGANVLTF,TGTGCCAGCAGCTCCCGGGAGGACTCTGGGGCCAACGTCCTGACTTTC
.,TRBJ2-7,TRBV7-2,TRBD2,CASSLGTSGTYEQYF,TGTGCCAGCAGCTTGGGGACTAGCGGGACCTACGAGCAGTACTTC
once,TRBJ2-7,TRBV11-2,TRBD2,CASSLRGGYEQYF,TGTGCCAGCAGCCTCCGGGGGGGGTATGAGCAGTACTTC
once,TRBJ2-5,TRBV5-4,TRBD2,CASSLSRGGFQETQYF,TGTGCCAGCAGCTTGAGCCGGGGGGGTTTCCAAGAGACCCAGTACTTC
.,TRBJ1-2,TRBV29-1,.,CSVEMNRAGYGYTF,TGCAGCGTTGAAATGAATAGGGCAGGGTATGGCTACACCTTC
.,TRBJ1-1,TRBV7-9,.,CASSVQGVNTEAFF,TGTGCCAGCAGCGTGCAAGGGGTGAACACTGAAGCTTTCTTT
.,TRBJ1-2,TRBV6-2/TRBV6-3,.,CASSYRANYGYTF,TGTGCCAGCAGTTACCGGGCTAACTATGGCTACACCTTC
.,TRBJ1-2,TRBV19,TRBD1,CASTKNPGQGAGYTF,TGTGCCAGTACCAAAAACCCCGGACAGGGTGCTGGCTACACCTTC
.,TRBJ1-5,TRBV5-1,TRBD1,CASGTGDSNQPQHF,TGCGCCAGTGGGACAGGGGATAGCAATCAGCCCCAGCATTTT
.,TRBJ2-3,TRBV6-5,.,CASSLLGSATDTQYF,TGTGCCAGCAGTCTCCTCGGGAGCGCCACAGATACGCAGTATTTT
.,TRBJ1-1,TRBV18,TRBD1,CASSPRGGQAEAFF,TGTGCCAGCTCACCGAGGGGGGGACAGGCTGAAGCTTTCTTT
few,TRBJ1-2,TRBV28,.,CASTSRNYGYTF,TGTGCCAGCACTAGCCGGAACTATGGCTACACCTTC
once,TRBJ2-7,TRBV6-5,TRBD2,CASSSTSDTTLGEQYF,TGTGCCAGCAGTTCCACTAGCGATACTACCTTGGGTGAGCAGTACTTC
.,TRBJ2-7,TRBV7-2,.,CASSLVGATSYEQYF,TGTGCCAGCAGCTTAGTCGGAGCTACCTCCTACGAGCAGTACTTC
.,TRBJ2-1,TRBV6-5,TRBD1,CASSNPGQNNEQFF,TGTGCCAGCAGCAACCCGGGACAGAACAATGAGCAGTTCTTC
.,TRBJ2-1,TRBV11-2,.,CASSLVGSSYNEQFF,TGTGCCAGCAGCTTAGTCGGGAGCTCCTACAATGAGCAGTTCTTC
.,TRBJ2-7,TRBV4-3,TRBD1,CASSQELPGQFFDSYEQYF,TGCGCCAGCAGCCAAGAGCTCCCGGGACAGTTCTTCGACTCCTACGAGCAGTACTTC
.,TRBJ1-1,TRBV18,TRBD1,CASSTRDSRNTEAFF,TGTGCCAGCTCAACGCGGGACAGCCGAAACACTGAAGCTTTCTTT
.,TRBJ1-2,TRBV6-1,.,CASSEATGRSYGYTF,TGTGCCAGCAGTGAAGCAACAGGGCGAAGCTATGGCTACACCTTC
.,TRBJ2-1,TRBV5-6,TRBD1,CASSAPTGGGRQFF,TGTGCCAGCAGCGCCCCGACAGGGGGCGGGAGGCAGTTCTTC
.,TRBJ2-3,TRBV6-5,TRBD1,CASRQGSTDTQYF,TGTGCCAGTAGACAGGGGAGCACAGATACGCAGTATTTT
.,TRBJ1-2,TRBV5-4,.,CASSFEVWDYGYTF,TGTGCCAGCAGCTTTGAGGTCTGGGACTATGGCTACACCTTC
.,TRBJ2-2,TRBV9,.,CASSQAPATGELFF,TGTGCCAGCAGCCAGGCGCCGGCGACCGGGGAGCTGTTTTTT